Listed below are T cell receptor beta chains from one sample, sequenced in a study of beta chain features in type 1 diabetes. Profiled with immunoSEQ multiplex PCR; TCRdb holds only in-frame clones, not every one. This sample has about 250,000 clones; around an eighth occur once, and the top ten carry around 0.03%. Sequencing used naive CD4+ T cells from blood. These receptors were taken from a woman between 35 and 50 years old in good health. The CDR3 runs from the conserved cysteine through the conserved F or W. A clone size is listed for some rows: how often the clone was seen (once, few, many), or a class if it is expanded.

V gene	CDR3 length	clone size	J gene	CDR3 protein
TRBV10-3	15	few	TRBJ2-2	CAISSGLASTGELFF
TRBV4-1	15	NA	TRBJ1-5	CASSRSAGGRQPQHF
TRBV2	14	NA	TRBJ2-7	CASSLGQVSYEQYF
TRBV6-1	13	few	TRBJ1-1	CASSPGRNTEAFF
TRBV5-1	15	NA	TRBJ1-5	CANTTVLYGNQPQHF
TRBV5-1	15	NA	TRBJ2-3	CASSFLAGSTDTQYF
TRBV18	14	few	TRBJ2-1	CASSPLSSYNEQFF
TRBV5-8	15	NA	TRBJ2-3	CASRFGLAVRNTQYF
TRBV6-5	12	NA	TRBJ2-5	CALGGRGETQYF
TRBV11-2	13	few	TRBJ2-3	CASSQIVTDTQYF
TRBV18	16	NA	TRBJ2-2	CASSTGQGRGTGELFF
TRBV9	15	NA	TRBJ2-1	CASNIGDAPGNEQFF
TRBV29-1	13	few	TRBJ1-3	CSIAGGPGNTIYF
TRBV7-9	13	few	TRBJ1-5	CASSREGNQPQHF
TRBV7-9	12	NA	TRBJ2-7	CASSFTQYEQYF
TRBV5-4	14	NA	TRBJ2-7	CASSQGQGRYEQYF
TRBV18	14	NA	TRBJ2-7	CASSPLTGSYEQYF
TRBV19	16	few	TRBJ1-2	CASSIYRGTFWDGYTF
TRBV10-3	15	NA	TRBJ2-6	CAISEWTAGANVLTF
TRBV2	14	few	TRBJ2-1	CASVPGSAYNEQFF
TRBV18	15	NA	TRBJ1-1	CASSPKQGGNTEAFF
TRBV6-5	15	NA	TRBJ2-4	CASSYGRGDLDIQYF
TRBV2	14	NA	TRBJ2-3	CASKAGGRTDTQYF
TRBV6-1	15	few	TRBJ2-1	CASSGTSGRYNEQFF
TRBV9	17	few	TRBJ2-6	CASSSRTVQSGANVLTF
TRBV13	17	NA	TRBJ1-6	CASSSKKESSYNSPLHF
TRBV2	11	few	TRBJ2-5	CASMVEETQYF
TRBV14	17	NA	TRBJ2-1	CASSQVPPGLVYNEQFF
TRBV11-2	14	once	TRBJ1-1	CASSSDRVRTEAFF
TRBV5-1	15	few	TRBJ2-1	CASSLDSGGFNEQFF
TRBV18	14	few	TRBJ1-5	CASSATGGNQPQHF
TRBV6-5	13	NA	TRBJ1-4	CASSYLPGEKLFF
TRBV10-3	15	NA	TRBJ1-5	CAISADILSNQPQHF
TRBV10-2	15	NA	TRBJ2-3	CASIDRSGGRDTQYF
TRBV18	14	NA	TRBJ1-5	CASSPGSYNQPQHF
TRBV2	14	NA	TRBJ1-5	CASSVRQGVQPQHF
TRBV29-1	13	NA	TRBJ1-5	CSVGGGYNQPQHF
TRBV2	15	few	TRBJ2-3	CATPRPGITTDTQYF
TRBV19	13	few	TRBJ2-1	CASGTLAIGEQFF
TRBV9	16	NA	TRBJ2-5	CASSVGGSGGAETQYF
TRBV7-9	13	few	TRBJ2-3	CATTRGETDTQYF
TRBV21-1	15	NA	TRBJ1-5	CASIQGDRNNQPQHF
TRBV7-9	14	few	TRBJ1-1	CASSLFQGDTEAFF
TRBV6-5	13	NA	TRBJ2-1	CASSPLTGGEQFF